Below, 6 T cell receptor beta chains from the same sample are listed, as sequenced in a study of OX40 agonist ivuxolimab in advanced cancers. Only in-frame clones appear in the TCRdb table, and some are missing; sequencing was by immunoSEQ multiplex PCR. The table includes 55,000 to 85,000 clones, around 90% detected once. The material was CD4+ or CD8+ T cells sorted from blood, obtained in a trial of the OX40 agonist ivuxolimab. The receptors originated from an adult with an advanced solid tumor such as melanoma, head and neck, liver or kidney cancer.

The chain couples TRBV7-9 to TRBJ1-1; D may be TRBD1 (5 bases). V lost 3 bases, J lost 0 bases, and 11 bases lay in between. Per the germline V gene, CDR1 is SEHNR and CDR2 is FQNEAQ (reference sequence). This CDR3 spans 15 amino acids. The CDR3 reads CASSLRGALNTEAFF. The CDR3 nucleotides are TGTGCCAGCAGCTTGAGGGGTGCCTTGAACACTGAAGCTTTCTTT.

The chain carries TRBV15 and TRBJ1-1; D is perhaps TRBD1 (6 bases). This CDR3 has 13 residues. Deletions cut 0 bases from V and 10 bases from J, with 12 bases between. Per germline, CDR1 LNHNV and CDR2 YYDKDF (reference sequence). The CDR3 DNA is TGTGCCACCAGCAGAGACAGGGGTCGCGTAGCTTTCTTT. Protein: CATSRDRGRVAFF.

The V and J genes are TRBV18 and TRBJ2-1, with 8 bases matching TRBD2. The V gene's germline CDR1 is KGHSH and CDR2 LQKENI. Germline trimming cut 4 bases from V and 10 bases from J; bases unmatched to any gene: 12. The CDR3 runs to 15 residues. The CDR3 region is CASSQVSGNNEEQFF. The CDR3 nucleotides read TGTGCCAGCTCACAAGTTAGCGGGAACAATGAGGAGCAGTTCTTC. Using reference TRBV18 and TRBJ2-1 for the parts outside the CDR3, the full variable domain is NAGVMQNPRHLVRRRGQEARLRCSPMKGHSHVYWYRQLPEEGLKFMVYLQKENIIDESGMPKERFSAEFPKEGPSILRIQQVVRGDSAAYFCASSQVSGNNEEQFFGPGTRLTVL.

The rearrangement uses TRBV12-5 and TRBJ1-5; D remains ambiguous. The CDR3 spans 16 residues. The germline V gene has CDR1 LGHNT and CDR2 FRNRAP. Trimming removed 5 bases from V and 7 bases from J, with 21 bases in between. Here the CDR3 DNA reads TGTGCTAGTGGTAGTCATCTGGCAGGTTTTATACAGCCCCAGCATTTT. This translates into CASGSHLAGFIQPQHF.

The chain joins TRBV19 to TRBJ2-5, with TRBD1 matching over 7 bases. Germline V gene data show CDR1 as LNHDA and CDR2 as SQIVND (reference sequence). The CDR3 extends over 15 amino acids. V was pared by 0 bases and J by 7 bases, with 8 bases of the junction left unmatched. The CDR3 coding sequence is TGTGCCAGTAGTATAGATAGGACAGGCCCTAGGACCCAGTACTTC. It yields the protein CASSIDRTGPRTQYF.

The V call is TRBV10-3, the J call TRBJ1-2; no clear D. The length of the CDR3 is 13 residues. The V gene lost 0 bases and the J gene lost 7 bases, with 9 bases spanning the gap. In germline, CDR1 is ENHRY, CDR2 SYGVKD. This chain's CDR3 is CAISESSPPGYTF. The CDR3 bases are TGTGCCATCAGTGAGTCGAGTCCGCCTGGCTACACCTTC.